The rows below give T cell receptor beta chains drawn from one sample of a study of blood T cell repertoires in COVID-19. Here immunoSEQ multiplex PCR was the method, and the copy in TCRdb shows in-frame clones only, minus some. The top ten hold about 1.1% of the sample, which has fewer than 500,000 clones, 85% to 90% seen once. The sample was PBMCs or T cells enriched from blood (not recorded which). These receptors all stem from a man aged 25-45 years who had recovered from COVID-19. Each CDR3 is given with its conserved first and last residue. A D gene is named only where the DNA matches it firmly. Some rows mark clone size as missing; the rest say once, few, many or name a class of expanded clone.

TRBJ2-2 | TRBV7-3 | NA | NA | TGTGCCAGCAGCACCACGGGGGGCTGGACCGGGGAGCTGTTTTTT | CASSTTGGWTGELFF
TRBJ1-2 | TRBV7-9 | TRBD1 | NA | TGTGCCAGCAGTCTAGAGGACAGGGGATATGGCTACACCTTC | CASSLEDRGYGYTF
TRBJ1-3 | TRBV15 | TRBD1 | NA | TGTGCCACCAGCAGAGGACCGGACGACAGGGCTGGAAACACCATATATTTT | CATSRGPDDRAGNTIYF
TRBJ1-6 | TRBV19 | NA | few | TGTGCCAGCGGGACAAGTTATAATTCACCCCTCCACTTT | CASGTSYNSPLHF
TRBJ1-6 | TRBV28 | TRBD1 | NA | TGTGCCAGCAGTTCTCGGACAGGGGGATTCTATAATTCACCCCTCCACTTT | CASSSRTGGFYNSPLHF
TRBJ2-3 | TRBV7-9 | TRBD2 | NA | TGTGCCAGCAGCCCAAAATGGGGCCTAGCGGGTACGACAGATACGCAGTATTTT | CASSPKWGLAGTTDTQYF
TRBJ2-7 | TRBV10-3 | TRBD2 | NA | TGTGCCATCAGTGCTGGGCTAGCGGGAGGTCGGTACGAGCAGTACTTC | CAISAGLAGGRYEQYF
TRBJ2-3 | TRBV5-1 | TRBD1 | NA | TGCGCCAGCAGCTTCCCGTCCGGGACAGGGAGGGATACGCAGTATTTT | CASSFPSGTGRDTQYF
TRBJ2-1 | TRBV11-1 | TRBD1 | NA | TGTGCCAGCAGCTTACAACGGACAGGGGGGCATGAGCAGTTCTTC | CASSLQRTGGHEQFF
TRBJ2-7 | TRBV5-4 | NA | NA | TGTGCCAGCAGCTCTTCTTACGAGCAGTACTTC | CASSSSYEQYF
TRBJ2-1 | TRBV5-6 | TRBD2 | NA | TGTGCCAGCAGCCCCCTGGGAGGGAAGGATACGACGGTTAAGCAGTTCTTC | CASSPLGGKDTTVKQFF
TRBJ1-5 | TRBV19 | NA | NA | TGTGCCAGTAGGGGCGACAATCAGCCCCAGCATTTT | CASRGDNQPQHF
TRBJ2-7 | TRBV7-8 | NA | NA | TGTGCCAGCAGCGTTCACCGGGACACGGGCGAGGAGCAGTACTTC | CASSVHRDTGEEQYF
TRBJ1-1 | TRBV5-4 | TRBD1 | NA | TGTGCCAGCAGCCCCGCAGGGGGCAACACTGAAGCTTTCTTT | CASSPAGGNTEAFF
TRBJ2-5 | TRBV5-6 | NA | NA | TGTGCCAGCAGCGGGAGTTATAGGGAGACCCAGTACTTC | CASSGSYRETQYF
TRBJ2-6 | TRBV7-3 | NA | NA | TGTGCCAGCAGCTATTGGACAGCTACAGTCCACTCTGGGGCCAACGTCCTGACTTTC | CASSYWTATVHSGANVLTF
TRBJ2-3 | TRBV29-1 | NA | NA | TGCAGCGTTGATGCCAGCGGACTCACAGATACGCAGTATTTT | CSVDASGLTDTQYF
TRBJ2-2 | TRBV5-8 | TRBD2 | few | TGTGCCAGCAGCTTGGCCCTAGCGGGAGGTTACACCGGGGAGCTGTTTTTT | CASSLALAGGYTGELFF
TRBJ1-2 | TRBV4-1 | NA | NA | TGCGCCAGCAGCCCGGGGACAACCTATGGCTACACCTTC | CASSPGTTYGYTF
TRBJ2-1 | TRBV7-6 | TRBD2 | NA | TGTGCCAGCAGTACTTTGAAAGGTCGTACTAGCGGAGGGTACAATGAGCAGTTCTTC | CASSTLKGRTSGGYNEQFF
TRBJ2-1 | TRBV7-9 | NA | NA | TGTGCCAGCAGCTTATCCGTACTACTCAATGAGCAGTTCTTC | CASSLSVLLNEQFF
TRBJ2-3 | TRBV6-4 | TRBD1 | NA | TGTGCCAGCAGTAGAACAGGGGGCTCCCTATTCACAGATACGCAGTATTTT | CASSRTGGSLFTDTQYF
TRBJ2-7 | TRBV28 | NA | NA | TGTGCCAGCAGGCCGGGAGCCAGGGAGCAGTACTTC | CASRPGAREQYF
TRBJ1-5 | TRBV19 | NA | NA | TGTGCCAGTAGCGGTGGTTTTCAGCCCCAGCATTTT | CASSGGFQPQHF
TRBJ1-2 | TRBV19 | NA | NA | TGTGCCAGTAGCCTAAGCCCACCCCCCTATGGCTACACCTTC | CASSLSPPPYGYTF
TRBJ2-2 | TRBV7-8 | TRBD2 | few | TGTGCCAGCAGCTTAGTTCTAGCGGGAGTAGGGGCCGGGGAGCTGTTTTTT | CASSLVLAGVGAGELFF
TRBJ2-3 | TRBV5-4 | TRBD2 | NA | TGTGCCAGCAGGCCGACTAGCGGGGGGACAGATACGCAGTATTTT | CASRPTSGGTDTQYF
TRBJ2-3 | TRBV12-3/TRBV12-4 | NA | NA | TGTGCCAGCAGTTTAGCGCAACTTACGCAGTATTTT | CASSLAQLTQYF
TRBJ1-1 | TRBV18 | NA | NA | TGTGCCAGCTCACCCTCCGGGATGAACACTGAAGCTTTCTTT | CASSPSGMNTEAFF
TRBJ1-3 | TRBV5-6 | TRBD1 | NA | TGTGCCAGCAGCTTGGTCGACAGGGACTCTGGAAACACCATATATTTT | CASSLVDRDSGNTIYF
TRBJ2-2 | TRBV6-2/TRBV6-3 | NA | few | TGTGCCAGCAGTTACCTAAGGACAGCCACGAACACCGGGGAGCTGTTTTTT | CASSYLRTATNTGELFF
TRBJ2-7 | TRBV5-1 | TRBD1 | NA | TGCGCCAGCAGCTTGGAGGGACAGAAGACCTACGAGCAGTACTTC | CASSLEGQKTYEQYF
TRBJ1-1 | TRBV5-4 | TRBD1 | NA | TGTGCCAGCAGCTCTCTAACTCCGGGACAGGGAACTGAAGCTTTCTTT | CASSSLTPGQGTEAFF
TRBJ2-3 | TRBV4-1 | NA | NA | TGCGCCAGCAGCCAACCAATAGCAGCAGGGGGGGATACGCAGTATTTT | CASSQPIAAGGDTQYF
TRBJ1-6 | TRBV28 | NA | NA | TGTGCCAGCTCTATAGGGTCCGGCGGGGGCTATAATTCACCCCTCCACTTT | CASSIGSGGGYNSPLHF
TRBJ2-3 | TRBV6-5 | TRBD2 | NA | TGTGCCAGCAGCTCTACCAGCGGGGGGGGAGATACGCAGTATTTT | CASSSTSGGGDTQYF
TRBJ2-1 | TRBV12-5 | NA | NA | TGTGCTAGTGGTTGGGGCCGTGAAGACGGCAGCTCCTACAATGAGCAGTTCTTC | CASGWGREDGSSYNEQFF
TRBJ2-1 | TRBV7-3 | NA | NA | TGTGCCAGCAGCTTTCGACTCTCCAATGAGCAGTTCTTC | CASSFRLSNEQFF
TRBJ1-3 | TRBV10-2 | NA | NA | TGCGCCAGCAGTGAGCAGGGTGGAAACACCATATATTTT | CASSEQGGNTIYF
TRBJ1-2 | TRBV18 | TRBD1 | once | TGTGCCAGCTCACCGGGACAGGGGACCGGCTACACCTTC | CASSPGQGTGYTF
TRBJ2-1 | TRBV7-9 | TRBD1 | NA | TGTGCCAGCAGCGCAACAGGGGCTTCCTACAATGAGCAGTTCTTC | CASSATGASYNEQFF
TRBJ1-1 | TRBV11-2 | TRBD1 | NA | TGTGCCAGCAGCTTAGGACAGGGTAACACTGAAGCTTTCTTT | CASSLGQGNTEAFF
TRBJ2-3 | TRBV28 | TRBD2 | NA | TGTGCCAGCAGTACCCTTCTTAGCGGGACCAAACCAAGCACAGATACGCAGTATTTT | CASSTLLSGTKPSTDTQYF
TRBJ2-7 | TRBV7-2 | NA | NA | TGTGCCAGCAGCTTTAGGCCAGAGGGAACCTACGAGCAGTACTTC | CASSFRPEGTYEQYF
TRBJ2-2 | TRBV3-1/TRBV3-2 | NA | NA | TGTGCCAGCAGCCTAGGACACAACACCGGGGAGCTGTTTTTT | CASSLGHNTGELFF